This T cell receptor beta chain was retrieved from a study of cytomegalovirus exposure and HLA in healthy donors. Findings and caveats of the study: Rare TCR sequences predominated, though certain public TCRs were found in many donors. The CMV antigen specificity of a few CMV-associated chains was confirmed through in vitro analysis.

Worth noting for this clone: Antigen unknown.

The CDR3 has 12 residues. CDR1 is MNHEY, CDR2 SVGAGI, per germline. The V gene lost 3 bases and the J gene lost 7 bases, with 10 bases spanning the gap. Only in-frame clones appear in the TCRdb table, and some are missing; sequencing was by immunoSEQ multiplex PCR. The data hold around 130,000 clones, with 85% observed a single time. Specimen: PBMCs. The clonotype originates from a woman under 40 in good health and CMV-seronegative. V usage is TRBV6-5 and J usage is TRBJ2-7; D may be TRBD2 (6 bases). This CDR3 is CASSYTGVEQYF. CDR3 in DNA: TGTGCCAGCAGTTATACGGGGGTAGAGCAGTACTTC.